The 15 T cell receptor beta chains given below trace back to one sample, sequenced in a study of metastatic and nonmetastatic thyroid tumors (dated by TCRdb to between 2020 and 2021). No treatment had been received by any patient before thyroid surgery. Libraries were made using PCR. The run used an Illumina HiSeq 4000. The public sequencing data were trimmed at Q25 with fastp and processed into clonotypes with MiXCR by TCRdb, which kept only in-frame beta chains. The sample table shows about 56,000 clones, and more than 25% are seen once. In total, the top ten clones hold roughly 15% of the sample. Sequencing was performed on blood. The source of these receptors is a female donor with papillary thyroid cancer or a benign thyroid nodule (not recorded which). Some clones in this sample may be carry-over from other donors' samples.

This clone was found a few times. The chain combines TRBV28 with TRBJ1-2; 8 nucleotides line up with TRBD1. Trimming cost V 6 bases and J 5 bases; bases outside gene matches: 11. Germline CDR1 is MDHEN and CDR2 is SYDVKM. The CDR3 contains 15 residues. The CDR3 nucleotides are TGTGCCAGCAGAAGTGTGGACAGGGAGGGTTATGGCTACACCTTC. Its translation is CASRSVDREGYGYTF.

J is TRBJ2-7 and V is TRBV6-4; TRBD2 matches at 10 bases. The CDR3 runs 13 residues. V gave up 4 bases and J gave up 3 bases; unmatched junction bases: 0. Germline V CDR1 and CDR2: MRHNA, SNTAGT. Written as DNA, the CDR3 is TGTGCCAGCAGTGCTAGCGGGAGCTACGAGCAGTACTTC. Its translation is CASSASGSYEQYF.

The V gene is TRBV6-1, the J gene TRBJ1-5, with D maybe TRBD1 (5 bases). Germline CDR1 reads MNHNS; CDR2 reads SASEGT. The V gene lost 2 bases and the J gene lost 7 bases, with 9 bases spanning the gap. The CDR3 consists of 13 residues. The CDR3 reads CASSELGVQPQHF. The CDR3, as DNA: TGTGCCAGCAGTGAATTGGGGGTGCAGCCCCAGCATTTT.

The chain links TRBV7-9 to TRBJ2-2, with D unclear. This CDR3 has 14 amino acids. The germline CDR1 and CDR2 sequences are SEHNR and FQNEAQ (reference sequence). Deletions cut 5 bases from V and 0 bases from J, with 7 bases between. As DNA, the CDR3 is TGTGCCAGCAGCCTAAATCCGAACACCGGGGAGCTGTTTTTT. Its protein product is CASSLNPNTGELFF.

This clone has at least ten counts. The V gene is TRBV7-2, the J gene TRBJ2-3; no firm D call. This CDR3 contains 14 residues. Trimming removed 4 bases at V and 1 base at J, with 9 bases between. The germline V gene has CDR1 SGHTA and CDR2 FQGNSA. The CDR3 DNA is TGTGCCAGCAGCTCCAGTCTTCGCACAGATACGCAGTATTTT. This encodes CASSSSLRTDTQYF.

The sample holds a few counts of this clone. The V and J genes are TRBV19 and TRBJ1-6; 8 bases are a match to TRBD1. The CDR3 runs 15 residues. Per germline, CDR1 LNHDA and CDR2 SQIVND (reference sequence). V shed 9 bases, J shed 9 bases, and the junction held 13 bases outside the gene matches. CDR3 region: CASQIRDRRGSPLHF. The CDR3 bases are TGTGCCAGCCAGATCCGGGACAGGCGTGGTTCACCCCTCCACTTT.

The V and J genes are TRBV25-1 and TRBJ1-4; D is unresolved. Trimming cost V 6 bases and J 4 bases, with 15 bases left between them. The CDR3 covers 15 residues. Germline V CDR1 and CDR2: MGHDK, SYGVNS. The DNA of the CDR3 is TGTGCCAGCAGAGGTGTAGGGATCGGTAATGAAAAACTGTTTTTT. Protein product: CASRGVGIGNEKLFF.

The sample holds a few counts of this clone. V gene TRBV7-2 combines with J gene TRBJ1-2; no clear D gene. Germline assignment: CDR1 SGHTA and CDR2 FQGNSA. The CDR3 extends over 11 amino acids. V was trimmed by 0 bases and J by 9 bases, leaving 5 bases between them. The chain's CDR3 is CASSLAFSYTF. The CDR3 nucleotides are TGTGCCAGCAGCTTAGCGTTTAGCTACACCTTC.

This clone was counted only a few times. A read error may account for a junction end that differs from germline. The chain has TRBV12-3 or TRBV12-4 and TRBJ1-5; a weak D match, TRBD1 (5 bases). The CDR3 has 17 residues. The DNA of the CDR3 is TGTGCCAGCAGCTTAGCCGGGGGAGGTATTAGCAATCAGCCCCAGCATTTT. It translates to CASSLAGGGISNQPQHF.

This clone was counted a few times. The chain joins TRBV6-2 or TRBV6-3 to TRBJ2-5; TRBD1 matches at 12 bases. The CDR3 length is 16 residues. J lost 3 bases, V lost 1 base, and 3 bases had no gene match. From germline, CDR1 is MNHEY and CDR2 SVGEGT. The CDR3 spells CASSYWGTGGEETQYF. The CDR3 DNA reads TGTGCCAGCAGTTACTGGGGGACAGGGGGCGAAGAGACCCAGTACTTC.

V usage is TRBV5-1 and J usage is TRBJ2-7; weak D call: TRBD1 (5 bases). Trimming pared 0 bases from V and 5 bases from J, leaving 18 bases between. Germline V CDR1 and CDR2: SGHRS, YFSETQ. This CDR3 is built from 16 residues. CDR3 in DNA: TGCGCCAGCAGCTTGGCCGTCAGTCAGGGTGGGCACGAGCAGTACTTC. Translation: CASSLAVSQGGHEQYF.

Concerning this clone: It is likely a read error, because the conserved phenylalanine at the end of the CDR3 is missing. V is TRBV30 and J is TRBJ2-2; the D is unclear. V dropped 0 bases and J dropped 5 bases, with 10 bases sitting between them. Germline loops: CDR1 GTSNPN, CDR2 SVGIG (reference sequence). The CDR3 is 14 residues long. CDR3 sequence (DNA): TGTGCCTGGAGTGTGGAATTGGATACCGGGGAGCTGTTTTCT. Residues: CAWSVELDTGELFS.

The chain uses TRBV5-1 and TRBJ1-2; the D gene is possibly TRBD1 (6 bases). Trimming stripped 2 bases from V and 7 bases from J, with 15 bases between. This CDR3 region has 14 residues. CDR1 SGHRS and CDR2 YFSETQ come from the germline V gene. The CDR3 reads CASSFGGQGFGYTF. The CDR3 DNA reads TGCGCCAGCAGCTTTGGGGGCCAGGGATTTGGCTACACCTTC. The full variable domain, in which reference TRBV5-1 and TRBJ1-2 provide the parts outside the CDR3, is KAGVTQTPRYLIKTRGQQVTLSCSPISGHRSVSWYQQTPGQGLQFLFEYFSETQRNKGNFPGRFSGRQFSNSRSEMNVSTLELGDSALYLCASSFGGQGFGYTFGSGTRLTVV.

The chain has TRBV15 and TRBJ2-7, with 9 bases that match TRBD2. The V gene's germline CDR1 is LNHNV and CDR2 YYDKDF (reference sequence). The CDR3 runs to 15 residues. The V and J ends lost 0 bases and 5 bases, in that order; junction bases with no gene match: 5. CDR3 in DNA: TGTGCCACCAGCAGAGACAGGACTAGCGCTCACGAGCAGTACTTC. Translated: CATSRDRTSAHEQYF.

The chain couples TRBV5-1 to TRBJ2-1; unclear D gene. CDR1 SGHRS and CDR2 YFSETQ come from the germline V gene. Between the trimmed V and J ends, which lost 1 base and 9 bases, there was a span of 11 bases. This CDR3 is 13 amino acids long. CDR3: CASSLSQEFEQFF. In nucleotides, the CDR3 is TGCGCCAGCAGCTTGTCCCAAGAATTTGAGCAGTTCTTC.